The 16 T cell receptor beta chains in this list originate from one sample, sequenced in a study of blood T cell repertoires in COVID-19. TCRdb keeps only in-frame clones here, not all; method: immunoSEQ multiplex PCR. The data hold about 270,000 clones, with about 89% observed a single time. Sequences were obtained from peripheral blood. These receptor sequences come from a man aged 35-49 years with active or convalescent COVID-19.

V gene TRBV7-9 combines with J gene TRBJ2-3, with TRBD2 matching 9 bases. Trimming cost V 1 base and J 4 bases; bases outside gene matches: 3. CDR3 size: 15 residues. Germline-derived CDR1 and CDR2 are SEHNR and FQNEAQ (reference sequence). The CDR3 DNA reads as TGTGCCAGCAGCTTAGATGGCGGGGGGGCAGATACGCAGTATTTT. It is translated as CASSLDGGGADTQYF.

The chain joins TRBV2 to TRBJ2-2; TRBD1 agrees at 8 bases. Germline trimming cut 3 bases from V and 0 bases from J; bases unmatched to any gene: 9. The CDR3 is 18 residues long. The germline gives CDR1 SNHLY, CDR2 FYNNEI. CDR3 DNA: TGTGCCAGCAGTGAGGGACAGGCCCTCCTCTCGAACACCGGGGAGCTGTTTTTT. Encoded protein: CASSEGQALLSNTGELFF.

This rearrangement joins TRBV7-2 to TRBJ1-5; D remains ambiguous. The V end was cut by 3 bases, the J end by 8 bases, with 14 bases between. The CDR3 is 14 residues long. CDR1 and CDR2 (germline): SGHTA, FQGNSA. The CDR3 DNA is TGTGCCAGCAGCTTGCGGGAGAGGAGCGAGCCCCAGCATTTT. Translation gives CASSLRERSEPQHF.

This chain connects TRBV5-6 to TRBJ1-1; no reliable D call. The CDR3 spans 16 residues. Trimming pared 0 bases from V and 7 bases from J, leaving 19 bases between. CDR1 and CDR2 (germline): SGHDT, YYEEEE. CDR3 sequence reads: CASSLVPTGRVIEAFF. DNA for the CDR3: TGTGCCAGCAGCTTGGTCCCTACTGGGAGGGTCATTGAAGCTTTCTTT.

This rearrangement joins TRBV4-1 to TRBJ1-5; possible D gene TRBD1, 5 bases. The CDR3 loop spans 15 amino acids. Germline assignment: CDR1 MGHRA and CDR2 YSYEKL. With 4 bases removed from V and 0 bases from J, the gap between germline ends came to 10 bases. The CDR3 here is CASSLTDYSNQPQHF. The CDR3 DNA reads TGCGCCAGCAGCCTGACAGATTATAGCAATCAGCCCCAGCATTTT.

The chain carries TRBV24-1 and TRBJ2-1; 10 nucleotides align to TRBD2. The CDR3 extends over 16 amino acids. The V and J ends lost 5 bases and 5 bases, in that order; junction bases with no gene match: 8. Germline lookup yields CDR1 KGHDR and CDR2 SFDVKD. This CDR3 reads CATSASLAGVDNEQFF. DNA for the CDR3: TGTGCCACCAGTGCTTCTCTAGCGGGAGTTGACAATGAGCAGTTCTTC.

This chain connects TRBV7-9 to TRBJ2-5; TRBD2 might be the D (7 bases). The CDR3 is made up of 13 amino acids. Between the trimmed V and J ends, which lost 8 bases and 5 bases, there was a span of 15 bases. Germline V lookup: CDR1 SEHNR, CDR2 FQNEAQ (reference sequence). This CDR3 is CASLRGAGETQYF. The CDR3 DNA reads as TGTGCCAGCCTACGGGGGGCCGGGGAGACCCAGTACTTC.

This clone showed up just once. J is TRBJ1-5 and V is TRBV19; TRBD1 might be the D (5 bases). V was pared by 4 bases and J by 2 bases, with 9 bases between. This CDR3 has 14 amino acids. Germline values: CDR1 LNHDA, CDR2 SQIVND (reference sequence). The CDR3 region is CASSTGPGNQPQHF. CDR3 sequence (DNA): TGTGCCAGTAGTACAGGGCCGGGCAATCAGCCCCAGCATTTT.

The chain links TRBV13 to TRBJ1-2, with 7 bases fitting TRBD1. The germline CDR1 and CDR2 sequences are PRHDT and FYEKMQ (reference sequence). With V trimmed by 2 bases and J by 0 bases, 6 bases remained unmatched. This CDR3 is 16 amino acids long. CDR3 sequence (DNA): TGTGCCAGCAGCTTACGCCAGACAGGGCCTAACTATGGCTACACCTTC. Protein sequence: CASSLRQTGPNYGYTF.

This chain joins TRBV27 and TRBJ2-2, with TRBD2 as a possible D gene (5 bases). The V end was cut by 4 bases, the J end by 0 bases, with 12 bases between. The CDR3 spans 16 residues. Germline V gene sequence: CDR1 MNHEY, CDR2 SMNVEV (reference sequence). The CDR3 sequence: CASSSAFSANTGELFF. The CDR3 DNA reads TGTGCCAGCAGTTCGGCCTTTAGCGCGAACACCGGGGAGCTGTTTTTT.

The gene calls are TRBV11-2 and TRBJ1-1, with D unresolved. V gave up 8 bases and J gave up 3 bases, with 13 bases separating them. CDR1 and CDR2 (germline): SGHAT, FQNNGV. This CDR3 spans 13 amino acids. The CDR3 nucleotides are TGTGCCAGCTCCCGGGTGGGTTACACTGAAGCTTTCTTT. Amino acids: CASSRVGYTEAFF.

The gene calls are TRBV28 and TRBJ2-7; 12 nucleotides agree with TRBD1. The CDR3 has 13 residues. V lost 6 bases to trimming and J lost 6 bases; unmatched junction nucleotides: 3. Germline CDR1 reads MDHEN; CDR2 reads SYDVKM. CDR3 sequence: CASRGTGGAEQYF. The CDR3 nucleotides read TGTGCCAGCAGAGGGACAGGGGGCGCCGAGCAGTACTTC.

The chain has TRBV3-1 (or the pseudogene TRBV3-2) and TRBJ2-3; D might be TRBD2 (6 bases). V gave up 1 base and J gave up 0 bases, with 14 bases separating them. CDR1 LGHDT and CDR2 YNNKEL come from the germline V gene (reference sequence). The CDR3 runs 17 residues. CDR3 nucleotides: TGTGCCAGCAGCCAAGCGGGAGTAGGGACTAGCACAGATACGCAGTATTTT. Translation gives CASSQAGVGTSTDTQYF.

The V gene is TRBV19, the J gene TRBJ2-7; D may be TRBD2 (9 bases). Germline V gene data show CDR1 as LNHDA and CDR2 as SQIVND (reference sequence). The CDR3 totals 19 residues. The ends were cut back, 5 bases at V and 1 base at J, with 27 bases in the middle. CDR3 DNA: TGTGCCAGTAGTCCTCGACAGGGGTCTCTGACTAGCGGATCCTACGAGCAGTACTTC. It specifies CASSPRQGSLTSGSYEQYF.

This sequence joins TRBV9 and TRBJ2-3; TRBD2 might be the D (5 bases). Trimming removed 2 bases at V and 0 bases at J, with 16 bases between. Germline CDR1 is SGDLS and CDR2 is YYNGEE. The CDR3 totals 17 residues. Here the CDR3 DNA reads TGTGCCAGCAGCGTCCTCCCCAGAGCGGCTAGCACAGATACGCAGTATTTT. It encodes CASSVLPRAASTDTQYF.

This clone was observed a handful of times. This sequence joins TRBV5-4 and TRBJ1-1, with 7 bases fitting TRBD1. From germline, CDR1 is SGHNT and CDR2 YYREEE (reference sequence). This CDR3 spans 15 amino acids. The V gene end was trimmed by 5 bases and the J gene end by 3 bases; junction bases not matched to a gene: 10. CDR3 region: CASRAGGMVDTEAFF. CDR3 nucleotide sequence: TGTGCCAGCAGAGCAGGGGGGATGGTCGACACTGAAGCTTTCTTT.